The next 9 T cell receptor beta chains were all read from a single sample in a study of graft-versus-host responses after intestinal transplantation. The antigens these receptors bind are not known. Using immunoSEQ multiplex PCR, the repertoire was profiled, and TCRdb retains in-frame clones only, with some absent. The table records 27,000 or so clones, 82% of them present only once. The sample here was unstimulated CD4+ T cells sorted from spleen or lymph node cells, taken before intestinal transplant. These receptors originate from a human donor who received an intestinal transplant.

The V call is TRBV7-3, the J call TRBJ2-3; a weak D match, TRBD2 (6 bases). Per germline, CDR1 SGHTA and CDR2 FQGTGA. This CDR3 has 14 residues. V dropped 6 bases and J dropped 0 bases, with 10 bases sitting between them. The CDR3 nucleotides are TGTGCCAGCAGTTTCGGGACTAGCACAGATACGCAGTATTTT. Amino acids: CASSFGTSTDTQYF.

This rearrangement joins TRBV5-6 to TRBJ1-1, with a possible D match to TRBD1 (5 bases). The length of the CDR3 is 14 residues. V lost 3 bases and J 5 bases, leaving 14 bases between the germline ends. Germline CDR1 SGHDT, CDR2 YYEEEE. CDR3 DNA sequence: TGTGCCAGCAGCTCCTGGTGGCCAGGGACTGAAGCTTTCTTT. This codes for CASSSWWPGTEAFF.

The CDR3 DNA sequence: TGTGCCAGCACCTTCCCGGCAGGGGGCACCGGGGAGCTGTTTTTT. Translated: CASTFPAGGTGELFF. J is TRBJ2-2 and V is TRBV6-1; 7 nucleotides match TRBD1. V lost 7 bases, J lost 4 bases, and 9 bases stayed unmatched. This CDR3 comprises 15 residues. Germline CDR1 is MNHNS and CDR2 is SASEGT.

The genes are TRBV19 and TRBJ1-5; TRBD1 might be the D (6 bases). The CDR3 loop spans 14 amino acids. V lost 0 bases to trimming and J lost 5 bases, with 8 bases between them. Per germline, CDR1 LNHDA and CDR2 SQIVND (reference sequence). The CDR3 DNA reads TGTGCCAGTAGTATAGAACCAGGGGATCAGCCCCAGCATTTT. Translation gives CASSIEPGDQPQHF.

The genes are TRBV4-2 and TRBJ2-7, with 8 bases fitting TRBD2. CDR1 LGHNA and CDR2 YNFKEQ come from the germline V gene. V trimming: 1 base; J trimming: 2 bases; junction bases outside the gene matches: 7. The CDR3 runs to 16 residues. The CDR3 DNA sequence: TGTGCCAGCAGCCAAGGTCCAAGCGGGGGAGCCTACGAGCAGTACTTC. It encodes CASSQGPSGGAYEQYF.

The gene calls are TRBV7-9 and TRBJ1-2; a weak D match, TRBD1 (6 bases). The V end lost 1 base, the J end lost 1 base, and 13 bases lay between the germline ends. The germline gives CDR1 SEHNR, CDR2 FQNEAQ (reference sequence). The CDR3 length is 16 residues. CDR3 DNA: TGTGCCAGCAGCTTAGGAAAAGGACAGAATAACTATGGCTACACCTTC. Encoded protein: CASSLGKGQNNYGYTF.

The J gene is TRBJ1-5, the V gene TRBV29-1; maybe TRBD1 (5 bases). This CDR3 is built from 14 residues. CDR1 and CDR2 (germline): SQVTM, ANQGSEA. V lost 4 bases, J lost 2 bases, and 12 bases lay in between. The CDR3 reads CSVAQGLGNQPQHF. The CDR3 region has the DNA TGCAGCGTTGCCCAGGGTTTAGGCAATCAGCCCCAGCATTTT.

The DNA of the CDR3 is TGTGCCAGCTCACCATCGGGGGAAGAGACCCAGTACTTC. The encoded protein is CASSPSGEETQYF. This chain links TRBV18 with TRBJ2-5; a weak D match, TRBD2 (6 bases). Trimming took off 2 bases at V and 3 bases at J, with 7 bases between the two ends. Germline V gene data show CDR1 as KGHSH and CDR2 as LQKENI. This CDR3 is built from 13 residues.

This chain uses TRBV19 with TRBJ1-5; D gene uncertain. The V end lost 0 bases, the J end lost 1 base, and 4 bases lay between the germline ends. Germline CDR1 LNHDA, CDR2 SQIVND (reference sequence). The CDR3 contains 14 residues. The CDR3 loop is CASSIEGSNQPQHF. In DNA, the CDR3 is TGTGCCAGTAGTATAGAGGGGAGCAATCAGCCCCAGCATTTT.